This T cell receptor beta chain was recorded in a study of glioma-infiltrating T cells. Notes on the study in general: Above-expected tissue-blood divergence occurred in all gliomas, most in low-grade ones. CDR3 overlap between tissue and blood was very small.

The CDR3 spans 13 residues. Trimming took 4 bases from V and 5 from J, leaving 11 bases between them. Germline V gene data show CDR1 as LNHDA and CDR2 as SQIVND (reference sequence). Using RNA template, CDR3s of TCR alpha and beta were amplified with iRepertoire arm-PCR. One-step reverse transcription and amplification started from approximately 100-400 ng of tissue mRNA or PBMC total RNA. TCRdb reprocessed the multiplex PCR reads with MiXCR, giving one entry per CDR3 protein. The repertoire holds under 150,000 distinct CDR3 sequences, about two fifths seen once, with around 20% in the top ten. Comment on this clonotype: Antigen specificity is unknown.

The chain links TRBV19 to TRBJ1-1; weak D call: TRBD1 (6 bases). This TCR came from a human donor with low-grade glioma or glioblastoma, undergoing nonglioma brain surgery, or in good health (not recorded which). Sequences were obtained from glioma tissue, nonneoplastic brain tissue, or PBMCs (not recorded which). This CDR3 is CASSTTGRTEAFF. The DNA of the CDR3 is TGTGCCAGTAGTACAACAGGGAGGACTGAAGCTTTCTTT.